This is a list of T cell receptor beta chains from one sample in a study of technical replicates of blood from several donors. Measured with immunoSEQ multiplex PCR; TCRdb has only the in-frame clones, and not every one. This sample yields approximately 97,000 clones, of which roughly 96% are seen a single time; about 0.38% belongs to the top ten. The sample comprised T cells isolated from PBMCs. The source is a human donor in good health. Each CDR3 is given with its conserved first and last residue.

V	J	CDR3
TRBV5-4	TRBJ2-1	CASSLGTSGNNEQFF
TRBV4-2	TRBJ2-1	CASSQGLYSYNEQFF
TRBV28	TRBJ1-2	CASSLDRVDYGYTF
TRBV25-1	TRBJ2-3	CASLAGAGDTQYF
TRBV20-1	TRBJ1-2	CSARAGRGYTF
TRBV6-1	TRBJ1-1	CASTLREGPNTEAFF
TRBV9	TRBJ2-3	CASSVDSRFTDTQYF
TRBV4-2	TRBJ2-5	CASSQGAYPQETQYF
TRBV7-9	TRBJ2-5	CASSLVRETQYF
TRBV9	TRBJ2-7	CASSLLAGREQYF
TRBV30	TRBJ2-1	CAWSGTSGSLNEQFF
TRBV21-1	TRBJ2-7	CASSNVGQYF
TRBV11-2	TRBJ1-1	CASSLGTGITEAFF
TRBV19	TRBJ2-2	CASSIRASGGNTGELFF
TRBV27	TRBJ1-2	CASSFRRSDGYTF
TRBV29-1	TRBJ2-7	CSVGQRLTYEQYF
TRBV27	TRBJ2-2	CASRPIQGGWNTGELFF
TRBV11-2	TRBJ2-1	CASSLVTSSYNEQFF
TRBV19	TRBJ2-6	CASSIATGAGANVLTF
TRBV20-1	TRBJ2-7	CSAGTGGEQYF
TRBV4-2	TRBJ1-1	CASSQEGEGHTEAFF
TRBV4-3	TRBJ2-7	CASSQVSVGAYEQYF
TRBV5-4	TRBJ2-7	CASSSQGWGEQYF
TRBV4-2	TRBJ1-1	CASSAGTGGYTEAFF
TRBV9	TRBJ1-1	CASSVGQGWTEAFF
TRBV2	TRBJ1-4	CASRAATNEKLFF
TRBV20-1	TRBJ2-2	CSASRSGELFF
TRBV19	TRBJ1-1	CASSMGGLATEAFF
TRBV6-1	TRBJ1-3	CASSGDTRLSGNTIYF
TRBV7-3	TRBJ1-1	CASSPQGVQANTEAFF
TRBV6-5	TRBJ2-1	CASLAGNEQFF
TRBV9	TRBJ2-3	CASSVVEGRATDTQYF
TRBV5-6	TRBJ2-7	CASSPGLGGFTYEQYF
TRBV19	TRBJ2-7	CASSGLPSSYEQYF
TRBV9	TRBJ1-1	CASSVIQGSTEAFF
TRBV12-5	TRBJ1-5	CASGRDYQPQHF
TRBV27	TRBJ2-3	CATLRLAGGTITQYF
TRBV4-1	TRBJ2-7	CASSHARESKYEQYF
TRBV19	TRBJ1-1	CASSPEQGMNTEAFF
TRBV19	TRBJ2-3	CASSIGGTSGTSTDTQYF
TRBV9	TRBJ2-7	CASSVDGGSIYEQYF
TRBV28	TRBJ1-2	CASSPDSGGAGYGYTF
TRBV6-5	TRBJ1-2	CACGDQGYTF
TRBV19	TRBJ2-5	CASSMRLAQETQYF